These 20 T cell receptor beta chains share one sample of origin, sequenced in a study of T cell responses to AZD1222 COVID-19 vaccine (dated by TCRdb to the early 2020s). Library construction relied on the immunoSEQ multiplex PCR assay. TCRdb re-hosts the immuneACCESS table, in-frame sequences only. Its copies lack some clones; in the studies checked, an unresolved V gene accounts for under half of them, and the cause for the rest is not known. The sample has 100,000 or so clones on record, approximately 90% of them singletons. Of the sample, 1.8% falls within the top ten clones. The time point label, as the study defines it: baseline before first vaccination. The sequences come from peripheral blood, collected on day 0 of AZD1222 vaccination. Every receptor here comes from an adult in good health.

V gene TRBV27 combines with J gene TRBJ2-3; TRBD2 matches 8 bases. V trimming: 3 bases; J trimming: 1 base; junction bases outside the gene matches: 6. The CDR3 has 16 amino acids. Germline CDR1 reads MNHEY; CDR2 reads SMNVEV (reference sequence). CDR3 nucleotide sequence: TGTGCCAGCAGTTTCCATTCGGGGGGGGGCACAGATACGCAGTATTTT. This gives the protein CASSFHSGGGTDTQYF.

The chain couples TRBV4-3 to TRBJ1-5; no definite D call. V was cut by 0 bases and J by 5 bases, with 5 bases left in between. The CDR3 spans 13 residues. Germline lookup yields CDR1 LGHNA and CDR2 YSLEER. CDR3 bases: TGCGCCAGCAGCCAAGATCTGGATCAGCCCCAGCATTTT. The encoded protein is CASSQDLDQPQHF.

The genes are TRBV28 and TRBJ2-7, with 8 positions matching TRBD1. Trimming took 7 bases from V and 0 from J; bases not matched to a gene: 2. This CDR3 contains 13 residues. CDR1 MDHEN and CDR2 SYDVKM come from the germline V gene. The chain's CDR3 is CASKTGGSYEQYF. CDR3 DNA sequence: TGTGCCAGCAAAACAGGGGGCTCCTACGAGCAGTACTTC.

This chain uses TRBV12-3 or TRBV12-4 with TRBJ1-1; D remains ambiguous. The ends were cut back, 3 bases at V and 1 base at J, with 6 bases in the middle. The CDR3 totals 13 residues. The CDR3 is CASSFTENTEAFF. CDR3 in DNA: TGTGCCAGCAGTTTCACAGAGAACACTGAAGCTTTCTTT.

This rearrangement joins TRBV27 to TRBJ1-6; TRBD1 is a possible D gene (5 bases). Trimming left V 5 bases short and J 11 bases short, with 13 bases between. Germline lookup yields CDR1 MNHEY and CDR2 SMNVEV (reference sequence). This CDR3 region has 13 residues. The CDR3 DNA is TGTGCCAGCAGTGCCGAGGGGTGGACACCCCTCCACTTT. This encodes CASSAEGWTPLHF.

A few counts support this clone. J is TRBJ2-7 and V is TRBV7-8, with D possibly matching TRBD2 (6 bases). Germline V gene sequence: CDR1 SGHVS, CDR2 FQNEAQ. Trimming pared 4 bases from V and 3 bases from J, leaving 16 bases between. This CDR3 contains 15 residues. The CDR3 DNA reads TGTGCCAGCAGCTCAGTACTAGCCGTAGACTACGAGCAGTACTTC. Translating it yields CASSSVLAVDYEQYF.

This clone has a handful of counts. The gene calls are TRBV28 and TRBJ1-6; possible D gene TRBD1, 5 bases. The CDR3 runs 15 residues. V dropped 8 bases and J dropped 0 bases, with 11 bases sitting between them. Germline values: CDR1 MDHEN, CDR2 SYDVKM. The chain's CDR3 is CASCRRDSYNSPLHF. Written as DNA, the CDR3 is TGTGCCAGCTGCCGCAGGGACTCCTATAATTCACCCCTCCACTTT.

The V call is TRBV6-5, the J call TRBJ1-3; D possibly corresponds to TRBD1 (6 bases). This CDR3 is built from 14 residues. V was shortened by 6 bases and J by 2 bases, with 11 bases between the two germline ends. Germline V gene data show CDR1 as MNHEY and CDR2 as SVGAGI. The DNA of the CDR3 is TGTGCCAGCAGGCGAACAGGGACTGGAAACACCATATATTTT. It yields the protein CASRRTGTGNTIYF.

About this clone itself: The sample has other DNA sequences that encode this CDR3 too. CDR3 nucleotides: TGTGCCAGCTCACCACCTGGGGGCATGAACACTGAAGCTTTCTTT. Amino acid sequence: CASSPPGGMNTEAFF. The chain employs TRBV18 and TRBJ1-1; the D gene is possibly TRBD1 (6 bases). CDR1 is KGHSH and CDR2 is LQKENI in the germline V gene. The length of the CDR3 is 15 residues. The ends were cut back, 0 bases at V and 0 bases at J, with 8 bases in the middle.

V and J are TRBV15 and TRBJ2-1; D is perhaps TRBD2 (6 bases). V lost 5 bases and J lost 4, with 18 bases in between. In germline, CDR1 is LNHNV, CDR2 YYDKDF (reference sequence). The length of the CDR3 is 16 residues. CDR3 sequence (DNA): TGTGCCACCAGCGAGATCGCGGGGATTGCGTACAATGAGCAGTTCTTC. This sequence encodes CATSEIAGIAYNEQFF.

This clone was counted between two and nine times. The chain employs TRBV28 and TRBJ1-4, with D unclear. V dropped 7 bases and J dropped 7 bases, with 19 bases sitting between them. This CDR3 is built from 15 residues. Germline CDR1 and CDR2: MDHEN and SYDVKM. In nucleotides, the CDR3 is TGTGCCAGCATCCCCCAAGGAAGGCCCCTTGAAAAACTGTTTTTT. Translation: CASIPQGRPLEKLFF. Combining the CDR3 with reference TRBV28 and TRBJ1-4 gives the whole variable domain DVKVTQSSRYLVKRTGEKVFLECVQDMDHENMFWYRQDPGLGLRLIYFSYDVKMKEKGDIPEGYSVSREKKERFSLILESASTNQTSMYLCASIPQGRPLEKLFFGSGTQLSVL.

J is TRBJ2-1 and V is TRBV28; TRBD1 might be the D (6 bases). The germline V gene encodes CDR1 MDHEN and CDR2 SYDVKM. V lost 5 bases to trimming and J lost 8 bases, with 16 bases between them. The CDR3 extends over 14 amino acids. Here the CDR3 reads CASSPPRGGDEQFF. CDR3 in DNA: TGTGCCAGCAGTCCCCCCAGGGGTGGCGATGAGCAGTTCTTC. The full variable domain, completed using reference TRBV28 and TRBJ2-1, is DVKVTQSSRYLVKRTGEKVFLECVQDMDHENMFWYRQDPGLGLRLIYFSYDVKMKEKGDIPEGYSVSREKKERFSLILESASTNQTSMYLCASSPPRGGDEQFFGPGTRLTVL.

The chain has TRBV18 and TRBJ1-4; D call uncertain. Germline CDR1 KGHSH, CDR2 LQKENI. The CDR3 spans 12 residues. The germline V and J ends were trimmed by 2 bases and 6 bases, with 4 bases remaining between them. In DNA form, the CDR3 reads TGTGCCAGCTCACCAGGGTATGAAAAACTGTTTTTT. This gives the protein CASSPGYEKLFF.

The chain recombines TRBV27 with TRBJ1-6; no clear D gene. Germline V gene lookup returns CDR1 MNHEY and CDR2 SMNVEV (reference sequence). CDR3 size: 18 residues. V lost 1 base, J lost 7 bases, and 20 bases lay in between. In nucleotides, the CDR3 is TGTGCCAGCAGTTTATTTGCCCGATCGGGTCTCGGAAATTCACCCCTCCACTTT. This translates into CASSLFARSGLGNSPLHF.

The chain employs TRBV9 and TRBJ1-1; the D gene is possibly TRBD1 (5 bases). This CDR3 is 12 amino acids long. The V end was cut by 10 bases, the J end by 4 bases, with 14 bases between. Germline CDR1 is SGDLS and CDR2 is YYNGEE. In DNA form, the CDR3 reads TGTGCCCCCCCCCGGGGACCCACTGAAGCTTTCTTT. Its protein product is CAPPRGPTEAFF.

The chain couples TRBV5-1 to TRBJ2-1; TRBD1 matches at 10 bases. CDR3 length: 15 amino acids. The V gene end was trimmed by 2 bases and the J gene end by 10 bases; junction bases not matched to a gene: 9. Germline V CDR1 and CDR2: SGHRS, YFSETQ. This CDR3 is CASSFRGTGVEEQFF. DNA for the CDR3: TGCGCCAGCAGCTTCAGGGGGACAGGGGTGGAGGAGCAGTTCTTC.

This clone was observed a few times. This chain connects TRBV6-4 to TRBJ1-1, with D unresolved. Germline V gene lookup returns CDR1 MRHNA and CDR2 SNTAGT. The CDR3 extends over 15 amino acids. V was shortened by 3 bases and J by 1 base, with 12 bases between the two germline ends. The CDR3 spells CASSERAGENTEAFF. DNA of the CDR3: TGTGCCAGCAGTGAGAGGGCAGGAGAGAACACTGAAGCTTTCTTT.

The chain has TRBV3-1 (or the pseudogene TRBV3-2) and TRBJ1-1; unclear D gene. This CDR3 has 12 residues. Trimming took off 5 bases at V and 0 bases at J, with 4 bases between the two ends. Germline CDR1 is LGHDT and CDR2 is YNNKEL (reference sequence). DNA for the CDR3: TGTGCCAGCAGCGATATGAACACTGAAGCTTTCTTT. Protein product: CASSDMNTEAFF.

This clone was recorded only once. The chain recombines TRBV27 with TRBJ2-1; D unresolved. There are 14 residues in the CDR3. CDR1 and CDR2 (germline): MNHEY, SMNVEV (reference sequence). Trimming pared 5 bases from V and 5 bases from J, leaving 13 bases between. The CDR3 region is CASSPRSPDNEQFF. CDR3 nucleotides: TGTGCCAGCAGTCCTCGGAGTCCGGACAATGAGCAGTTCTTC.

This sequence joins TRBV19 and TRBJ1-2, with D uncertain. In germline, CDR1 is LNHDA, CDR2 SQIVND (reference sequence). Trimming took 0 bases from V and 4 from J, leaving 18 bases between them. The CDR3 contains 17 residues. CDR3 nucleotides: TGTGCCAGTAGTATAGATCTCCGCTTAATTGAGGGCTATGGCTACACCTTC. Encoded protein: CASSIDLRLIEGYGYTF.